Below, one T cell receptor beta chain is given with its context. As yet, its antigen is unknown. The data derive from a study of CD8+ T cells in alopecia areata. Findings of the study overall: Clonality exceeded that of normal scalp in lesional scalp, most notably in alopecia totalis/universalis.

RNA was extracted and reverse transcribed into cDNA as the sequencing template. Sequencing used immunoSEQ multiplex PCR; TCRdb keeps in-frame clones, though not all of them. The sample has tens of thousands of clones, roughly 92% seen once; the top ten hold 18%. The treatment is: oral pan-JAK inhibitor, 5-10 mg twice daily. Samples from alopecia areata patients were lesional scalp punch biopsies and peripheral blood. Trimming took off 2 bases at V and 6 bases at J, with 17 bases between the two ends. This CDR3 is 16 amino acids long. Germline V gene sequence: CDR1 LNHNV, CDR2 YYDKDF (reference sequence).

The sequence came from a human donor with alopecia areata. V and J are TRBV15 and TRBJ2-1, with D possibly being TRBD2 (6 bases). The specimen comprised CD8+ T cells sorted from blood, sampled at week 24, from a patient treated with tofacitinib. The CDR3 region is CATSRSLGGLGNEQFF. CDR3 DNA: TGTGCCACCAGCAGATCCCTTGGAGGGTTGGGCAATGAGCAGTTCTTC.